This T cell receptor beta chain is drawn from a study of blood T cell repertoires in COVID-19. V gave up 1 base and J gave up 5 bases, with 9 bases separating them. The CDR3 is made up of 13 amino acids. Germline lookup yields CDR1 SGHNT and CDR2 YYREEE (reference sequence). Sequencing was performed with immunoSEQ multiplex PCR; in TCRdb, only in-frame clones are kept and a portion is missing. The sample carries 140,000 to 150,000 clones, 70% to 90% recorded once. The sample comprised peripheral blood. This receptor was identified in a man between 65 and 80 years old with acute or convalescent COVID-19. The genes are TRBV5-4 and TRBJ2-5; maybe TRBD1 (5 bases). This CDR3 reads CASSLTPGETQYF. DNA for the CDR3: TGTGCCAGCAGCTTGACCCCAGGGGAGACCCAGTACTTC.